This is a list of T cell receptor beta chains from one sample in a study of blood T cell repertoires in COVID-19. Clones were read by immunoSEQ multiplex PCR, and TCRdb kept only the in-frame ones, dropping some. The sample consists of roughly 390,000 clones, roughly 86% of them appearing once. The sample consisted of peripheral blood. These receptors came from a woman under 40 with COVID-19, enrolled during active disease. Each CDR3 is given with its conserved first and last residue. Each record gives: J gene, clone size, V gene, D gene, CDR3 protein, CDR3 DNA. The D gene is left open where the match is weak. Not all rows give a size; the values are once, few, many and, for expanded clones, a class.

j_call: TRBJ2-5
clone_size: .
v_call: TRBV29-1
d_call: .
cdr3_aa: CSVTTGGETQYF
cdr3_nt: TGCAGCGTCACCACAGGCGGAGAGACCCAGTACTTC

j_call: TRBJ2-1
clone_size: few
v_call: TRBV24-1
d_call: .
cdr3_aa: CATSPTGFYNEQFF
cdr3_nt: TGTGCCACCAGTCCAACAGGGTTTTACAATGAGCAGTTCTTC

j_call: TRBJ1-3
clone_size: .
v_call: TRBV4-2
d_call: .
cdr3_aa: CASSQPKQRISGNTIYF
cdr3_nt: TGTGCCAGCAGCCAACCGAAACAACGCATCTCTGGAAACACCATATATTTT

j_call: TRBJ1-5
clone_size: .
v_call: TRBV10-3
d_call: .
cdr3_aa: CAISEAAASNQPQHF
cdr3_nt: TGTGCCATCAGTGAGGCCGCGGCCTCCAATCAGCCCCAGCATTTT

j_call: TRBJ2-7
clone_size: few
v_call: TRBV27
d_call: TRBD1
cdr3_aa: CASRDLTGYEQYF
cdr3_nt: TGTGCCAGCAGGGACCTGACAGGGTACGAGCAGTACTTC

j_call: TRBJ1-2
clone_size: .
v_call: TRBV10-2
d_call: .
cdr3_aa: CASSTDSAAYGYTF
cdr3_nt: TGCGCCAGCAGTACGGACAGCGCGGCCTATGGCTACACCTTC

j_call: TRBJ2-1
clone_size: .
v_call: TRBV7-2
d_call: TRBD2
cdr3_aa: CASSRTSGSYNEQFF
cdr3_nt: TGTGCCAGCAGCCGTACTAGCGGGAGTTACAATGAGCAGTTCTTC

j_call: TRBJ2-1
clone_size: .
v_call: TRBV6-4
d_call: TRBD2
cdr3_aa: CASSPTLARRYNEQFF
cdr3_nt: TGTGCCAGCAGTCCAACACTAGCGAGACGGTACAATGAGCAGTTCTTC

j_call: TRBJ2-3
clone_size: few
v_call: TRBV5-1
d_call: TRBD1
cdr3_aa: CASSFSLRQGVDTQYF
cdr3_nt: TGCGCCAGCAGCTTTTCCCTACGACAGGGGGTAGATACGCAGTATTTT

j_call: TRBJ2-7
clone_size: .
v_call: TRBV7-9
d_call: .
cdr3_aa: CASSSRTDEQYF
cdr3_nt: TGTGCCAGCAGCTCCCGGACAGACGAGCAGTACTTC

j_call: TRBJ1-1
clone_size: .
v_call: TRBV4-3
d_call: TRBD1
cdr3_aa: CASSHTGGGRPNTEAFF
cdr3_nt: TGCGCCAGCAGCCACACAGGGGGCGGAAGACCCAACACTGAAGCTTTCTTT

j_call: TRBJ2-7
clone_size: once
v_call: TRBV10-1
d_call: TRBD1
cdr3_aa: CASSRTGGYEQYF
cdr3_nt: TGCGCCAGCAGCAGGACAGGGGGCTACGAGCAGTACTTC

j_call: TRBJ2-2
clone_size: .
v_call: TRBV3-1/TRBV3-2
d_call: .
cdr3_aa: CASSQGATGELFF
cdr3_nt: TGTGCCAGCAGCCAAGGGGCGACCGGGGAGCTGTTTTTT

j_call: TRBJ1-1
clone_size: .
v_call: TRBV28
d_call: TRBD1
cdr3_aa: CASSFRGWTEAFF
cdr3_nt: TGTGCCAGCAGTTTCAGGGGGTGGACTGAAGCTTTCTTT

j_call: TRBJ2-4
clone_size: .
v_call: TRBV28
d_call: .
cdr3_aa: CASSLWGQSLDF
cdr3_nt: TGTGCCAGCAGTTTATGGGGGCAGTCCTTGGACTTC

j_call: TRBJ2-7
clone_size: .
v_call: TRBV28
d_call: .
cdr3_aa: CASTFPGNYEQYF
cdr3_nt: TGTGCCAGCACCTTTCCCGGGAACTACGAGCAGTACTTC